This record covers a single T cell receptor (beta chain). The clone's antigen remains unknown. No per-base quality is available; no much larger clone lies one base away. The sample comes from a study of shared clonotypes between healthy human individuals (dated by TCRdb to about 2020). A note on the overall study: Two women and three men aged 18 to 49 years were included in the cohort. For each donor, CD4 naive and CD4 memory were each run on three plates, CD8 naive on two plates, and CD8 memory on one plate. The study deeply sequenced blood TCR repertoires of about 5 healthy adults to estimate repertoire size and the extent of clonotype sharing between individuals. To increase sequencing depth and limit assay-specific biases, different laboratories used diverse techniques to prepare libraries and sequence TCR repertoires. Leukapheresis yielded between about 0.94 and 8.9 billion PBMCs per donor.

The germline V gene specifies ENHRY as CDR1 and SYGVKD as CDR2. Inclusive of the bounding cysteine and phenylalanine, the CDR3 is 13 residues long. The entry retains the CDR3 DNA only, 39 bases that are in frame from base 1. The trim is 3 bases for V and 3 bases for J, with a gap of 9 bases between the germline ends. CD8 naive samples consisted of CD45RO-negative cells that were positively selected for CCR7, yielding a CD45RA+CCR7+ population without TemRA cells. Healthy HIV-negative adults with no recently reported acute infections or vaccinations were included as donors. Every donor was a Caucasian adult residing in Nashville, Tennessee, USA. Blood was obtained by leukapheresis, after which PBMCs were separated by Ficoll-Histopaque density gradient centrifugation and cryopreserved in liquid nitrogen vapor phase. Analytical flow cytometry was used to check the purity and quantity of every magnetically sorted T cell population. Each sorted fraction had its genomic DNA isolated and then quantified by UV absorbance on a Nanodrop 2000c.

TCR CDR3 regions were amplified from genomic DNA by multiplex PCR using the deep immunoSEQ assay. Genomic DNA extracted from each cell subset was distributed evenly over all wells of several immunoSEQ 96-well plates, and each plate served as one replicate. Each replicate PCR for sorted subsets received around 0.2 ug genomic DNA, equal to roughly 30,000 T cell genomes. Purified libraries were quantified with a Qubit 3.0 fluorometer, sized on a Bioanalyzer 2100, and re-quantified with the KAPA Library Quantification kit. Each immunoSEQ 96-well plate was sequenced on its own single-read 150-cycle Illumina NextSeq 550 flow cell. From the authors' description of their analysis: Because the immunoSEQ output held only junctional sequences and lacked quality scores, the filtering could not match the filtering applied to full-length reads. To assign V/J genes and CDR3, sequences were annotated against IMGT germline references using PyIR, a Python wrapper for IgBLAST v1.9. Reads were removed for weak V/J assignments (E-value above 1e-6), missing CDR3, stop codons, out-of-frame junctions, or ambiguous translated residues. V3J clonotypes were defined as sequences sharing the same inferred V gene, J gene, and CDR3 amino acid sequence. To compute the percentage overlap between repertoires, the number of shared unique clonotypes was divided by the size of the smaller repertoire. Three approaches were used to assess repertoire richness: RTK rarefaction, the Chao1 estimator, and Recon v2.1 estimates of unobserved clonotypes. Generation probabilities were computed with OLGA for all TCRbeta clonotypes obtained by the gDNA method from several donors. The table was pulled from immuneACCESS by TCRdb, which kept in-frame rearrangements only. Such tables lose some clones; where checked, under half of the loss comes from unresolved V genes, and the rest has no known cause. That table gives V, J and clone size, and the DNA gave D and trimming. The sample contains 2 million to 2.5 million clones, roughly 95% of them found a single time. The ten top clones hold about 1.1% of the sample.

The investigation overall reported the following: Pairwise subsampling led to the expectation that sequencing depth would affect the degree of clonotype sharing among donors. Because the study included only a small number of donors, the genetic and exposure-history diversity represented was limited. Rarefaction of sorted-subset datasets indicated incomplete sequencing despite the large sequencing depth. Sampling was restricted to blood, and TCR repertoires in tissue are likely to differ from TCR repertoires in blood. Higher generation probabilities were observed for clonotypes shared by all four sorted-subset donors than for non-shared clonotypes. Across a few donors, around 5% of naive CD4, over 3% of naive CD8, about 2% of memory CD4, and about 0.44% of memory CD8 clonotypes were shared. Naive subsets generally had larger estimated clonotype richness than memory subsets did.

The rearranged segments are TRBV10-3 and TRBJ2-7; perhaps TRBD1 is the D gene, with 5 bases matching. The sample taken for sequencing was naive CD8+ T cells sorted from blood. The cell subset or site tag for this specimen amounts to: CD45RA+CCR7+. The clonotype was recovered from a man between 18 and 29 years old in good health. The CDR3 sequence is CAISDRAIYEQYF. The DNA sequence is TGTGCCATCAGTGACAGGGCAATCTACGAGCAGTACTTC.